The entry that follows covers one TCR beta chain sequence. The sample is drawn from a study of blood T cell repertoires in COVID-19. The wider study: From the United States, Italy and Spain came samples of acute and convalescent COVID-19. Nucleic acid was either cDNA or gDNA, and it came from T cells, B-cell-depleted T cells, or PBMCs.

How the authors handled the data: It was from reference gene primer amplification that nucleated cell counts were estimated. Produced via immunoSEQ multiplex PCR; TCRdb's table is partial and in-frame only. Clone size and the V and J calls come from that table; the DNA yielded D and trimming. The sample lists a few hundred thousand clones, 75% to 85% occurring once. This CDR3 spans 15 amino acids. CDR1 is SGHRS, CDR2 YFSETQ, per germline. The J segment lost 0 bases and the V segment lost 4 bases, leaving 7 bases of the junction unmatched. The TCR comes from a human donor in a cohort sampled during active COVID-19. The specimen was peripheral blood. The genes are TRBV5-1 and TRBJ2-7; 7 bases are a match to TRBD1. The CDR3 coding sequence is TGCGCCAGCAGCCCACGGACAGGCCGCTCCTACGAGCAGTACTTC. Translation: CASSPRTGRSYEQYF.